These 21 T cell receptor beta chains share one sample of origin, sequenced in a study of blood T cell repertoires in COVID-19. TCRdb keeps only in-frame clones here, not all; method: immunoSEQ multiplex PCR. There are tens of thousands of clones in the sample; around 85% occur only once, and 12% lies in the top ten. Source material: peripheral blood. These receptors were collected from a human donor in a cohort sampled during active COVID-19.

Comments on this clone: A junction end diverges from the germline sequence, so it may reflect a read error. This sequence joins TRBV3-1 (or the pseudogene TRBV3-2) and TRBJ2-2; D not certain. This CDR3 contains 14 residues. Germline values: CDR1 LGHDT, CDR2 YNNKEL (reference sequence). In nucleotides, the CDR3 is TGTGCCGGCAGCCCCACGAGGAACACCGGGGAGCTGTTTTTT. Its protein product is CAGSPTRNTGELFF.

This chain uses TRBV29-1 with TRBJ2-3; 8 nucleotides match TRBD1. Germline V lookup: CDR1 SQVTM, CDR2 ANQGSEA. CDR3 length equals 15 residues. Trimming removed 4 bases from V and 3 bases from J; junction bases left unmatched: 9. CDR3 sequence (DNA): TGCAGCGTTGGAGTTAACAGGGGGACGACAGATACGCAGTATTTT. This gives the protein CSVGVNRGTTDTQYF.

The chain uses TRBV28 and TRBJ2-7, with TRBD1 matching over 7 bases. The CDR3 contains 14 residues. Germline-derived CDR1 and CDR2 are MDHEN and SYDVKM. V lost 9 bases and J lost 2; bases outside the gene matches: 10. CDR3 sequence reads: CASLSGQATYEQYF. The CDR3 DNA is TGTGCCAGTTTATCAGGACAGGCCACCTACGAGCAGTACTTC.

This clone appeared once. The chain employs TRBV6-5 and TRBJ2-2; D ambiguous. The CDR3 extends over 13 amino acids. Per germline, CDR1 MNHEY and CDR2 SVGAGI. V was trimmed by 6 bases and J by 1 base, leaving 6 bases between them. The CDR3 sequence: CASRAQNTGELFF. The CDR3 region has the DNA TGTGCCAGCAGGGCACAGAACACCGGGGAGCTGTTTTTT.

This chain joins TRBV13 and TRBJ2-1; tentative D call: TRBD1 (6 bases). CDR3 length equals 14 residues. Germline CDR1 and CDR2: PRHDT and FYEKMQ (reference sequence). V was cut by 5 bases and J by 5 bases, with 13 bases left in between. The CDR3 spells CASSTLTGHNEQFF. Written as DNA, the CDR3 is TGTGCCAGCAGCACCCTGACAGGCCACAATGAGCAGTTCTTC.

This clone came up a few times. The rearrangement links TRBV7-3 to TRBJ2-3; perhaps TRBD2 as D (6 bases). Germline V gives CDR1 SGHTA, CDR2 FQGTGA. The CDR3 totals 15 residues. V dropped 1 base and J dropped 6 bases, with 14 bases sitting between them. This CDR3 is CASSLNVGLRDTQYF. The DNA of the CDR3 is TGTGCCAGCAGCTTAAATGTAGGACTAAGGGATACGCAGTATTTT.

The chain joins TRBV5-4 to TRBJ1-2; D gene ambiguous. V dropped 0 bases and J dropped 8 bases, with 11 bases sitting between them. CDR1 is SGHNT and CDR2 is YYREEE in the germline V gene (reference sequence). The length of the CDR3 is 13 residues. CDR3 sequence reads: CASSLGEESGYTF. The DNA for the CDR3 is TGTGCCAGCAGCTTGGGAGAGGAATCGGGCTACACCTTC.

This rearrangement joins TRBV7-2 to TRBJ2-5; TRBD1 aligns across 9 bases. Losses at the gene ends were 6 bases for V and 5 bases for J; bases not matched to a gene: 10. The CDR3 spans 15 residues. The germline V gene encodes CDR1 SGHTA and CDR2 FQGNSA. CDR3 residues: CASSITGGARETQYF. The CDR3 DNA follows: TGTGCCAGCAGTATCACAGGGGGCGCGAGGGAGACCCAGTACTTC.

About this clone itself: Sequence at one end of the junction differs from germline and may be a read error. The CDR3 sequence is CASSYSAGEYSSPLHF. The DNA of the CDR3 is TGTGCCAGCAGTTACTCTGCGGGGGAATATAGTTCACCCCTCCACTTT. The chain is built from TRBV6-5 and TRBJ1-6; possible D gene TRBD1, 5 bases. The CDR3 is made up of 16 amino acids. Per germline, CDR1 MNHEY and CDR2 SVGAGI.

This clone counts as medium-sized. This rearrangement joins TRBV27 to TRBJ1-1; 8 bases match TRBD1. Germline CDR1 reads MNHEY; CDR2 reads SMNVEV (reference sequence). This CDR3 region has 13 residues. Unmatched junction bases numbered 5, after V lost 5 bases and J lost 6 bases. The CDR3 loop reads CASSPRTGSEAFF. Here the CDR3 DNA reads TGTGCCAGCAGTCCACGGACAGGGTCTGAAGCTTTCTTT.

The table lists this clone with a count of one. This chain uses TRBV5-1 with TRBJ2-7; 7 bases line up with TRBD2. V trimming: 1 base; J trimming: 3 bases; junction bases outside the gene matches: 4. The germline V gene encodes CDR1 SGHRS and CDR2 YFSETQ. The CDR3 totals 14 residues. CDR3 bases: TGCGCCAGCAGCTTGACGGCGGGGGACTACGAGCAGTACTTC. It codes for CASSLTAGDYEQYF.

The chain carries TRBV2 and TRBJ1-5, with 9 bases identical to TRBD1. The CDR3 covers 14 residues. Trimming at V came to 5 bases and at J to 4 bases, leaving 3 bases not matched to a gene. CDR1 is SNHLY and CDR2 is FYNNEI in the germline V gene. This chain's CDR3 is CASSPGQGNQPQHF. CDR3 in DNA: TGTGCCAGCAGTCCGGGACAGGGTAATCAGCCCCAGCATTTT.

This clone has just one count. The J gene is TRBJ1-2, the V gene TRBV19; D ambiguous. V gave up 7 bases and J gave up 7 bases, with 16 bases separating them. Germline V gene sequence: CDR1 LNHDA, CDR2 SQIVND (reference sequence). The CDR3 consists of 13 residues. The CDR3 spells CASIEAPGGGYTF. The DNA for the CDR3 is TGTGCCAGTATCGAGGCCCCCGGTGGTGGCTACACCTTC.

The DNA of the CDR3 is TGTGCCGGATCAAGCAGGGGGAATGAAAAACTGTTTTTT. Translation gives CAGSSRGNEKLFF. The chain couples TRBV2 to TRBJ1-4; 7 bases match TRBD1. This CDR3 is 13 amino acids long. V lost 11 bases and J lost 5; bases outside the gene matches: 8. The germline V gene has CDR1 SNHLY and CDR2 FYNNEI.

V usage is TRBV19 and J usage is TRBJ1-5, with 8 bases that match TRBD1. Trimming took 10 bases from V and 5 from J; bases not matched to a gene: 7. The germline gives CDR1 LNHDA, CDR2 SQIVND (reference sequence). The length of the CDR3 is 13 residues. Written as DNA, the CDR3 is TGTGCCATTGCAGGGGGCGCCGATCAGCCCCAGCATTTT. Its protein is CAIAGGADQPQHF. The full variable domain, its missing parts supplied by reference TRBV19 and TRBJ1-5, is DGGITQSPKYLFRKEGQNVTLSCEQNLNHDAMYWYRQDPGQGLRLIYYSQIVNDFQKGDIAEGYSVSREKKESFPLTVTSAQKNPTAFYLCAIAGGADQPQHFGDGTRLSIL.

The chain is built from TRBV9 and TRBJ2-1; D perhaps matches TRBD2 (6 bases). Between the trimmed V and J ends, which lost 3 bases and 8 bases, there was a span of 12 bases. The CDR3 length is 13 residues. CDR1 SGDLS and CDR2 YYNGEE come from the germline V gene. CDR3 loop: CASSEQPGDEQFF. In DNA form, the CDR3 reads TGTGCCAGCAGCGAACAGCCGGGGGATGAGCAGTTCTTC.

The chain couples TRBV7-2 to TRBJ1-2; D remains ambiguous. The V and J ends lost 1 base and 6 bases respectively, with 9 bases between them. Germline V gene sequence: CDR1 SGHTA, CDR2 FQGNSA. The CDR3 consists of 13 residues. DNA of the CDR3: TGTGCCAGCAGCTTAGGGCGGGGTAATGGCTACACCTTC. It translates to CASSLGRGNGYTF.

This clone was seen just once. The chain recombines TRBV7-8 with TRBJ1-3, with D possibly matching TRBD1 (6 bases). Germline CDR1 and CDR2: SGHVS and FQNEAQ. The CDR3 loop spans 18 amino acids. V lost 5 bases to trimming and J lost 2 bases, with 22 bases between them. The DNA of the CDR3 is TGTGCCAGCAGCACCATAAGACAGGAGCTTCTCCCTGGAAACACCATATATTTT. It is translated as CASSTIRQELLPGNTIYF.

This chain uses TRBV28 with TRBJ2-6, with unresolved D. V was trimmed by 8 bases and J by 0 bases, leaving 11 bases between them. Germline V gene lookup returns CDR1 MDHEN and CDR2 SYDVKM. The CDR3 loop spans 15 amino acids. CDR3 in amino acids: CASFSHSSGANVLTF. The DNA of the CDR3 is TGTGCCAGCTTTTCCCACTCCTCTGGGGCCAACGTCCTGACTTTC.

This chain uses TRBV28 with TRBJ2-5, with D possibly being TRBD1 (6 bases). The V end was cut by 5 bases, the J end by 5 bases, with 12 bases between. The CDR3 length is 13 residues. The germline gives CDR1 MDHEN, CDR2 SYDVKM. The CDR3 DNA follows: TGTGCCAGCAGTCTGCAGGGGACGGAGACCCAGTACTTC. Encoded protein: CASSLQGTETQYF.

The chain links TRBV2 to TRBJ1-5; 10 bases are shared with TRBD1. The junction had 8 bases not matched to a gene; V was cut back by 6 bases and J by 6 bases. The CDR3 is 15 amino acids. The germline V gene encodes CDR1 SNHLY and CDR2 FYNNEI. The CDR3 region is CASSGRQGAFQPQHF. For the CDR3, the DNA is TGTGCCAGCAGCGGACGACAGGGGGCGTTTCAGCCCCAGCATTTT.